The 10 T cell receptor beta chains reported below all come from one sample, sequenced in a study of control samples from healthy donors and cancer patients. Data came from immunoSEQ multiplex PCR; TCRdb stores just in-frame clones and leaves some out. The sample carries about 92,000 clones, approximately 82% recorded once. Sequenced sample: blood. These TCRs come from an older woman in good health.

J is TRBJ1-2 and V is TRBV19, with 7 bases aligning to TRBD1. This CDR3 is built from 14 residues. V dropped 9 bases and J dropped 8; count of bases not matched to a gene: 15. Germline assignment: CDR1 LNHDA and CDR2 SQIVND (reference sequence). Written as DNA, the CDR3 is TGTGCCAGCCACCCACGAGGGGGCCCCGCCGGCTACACCTTC. As protein: CASHPRGGPAGYTF.

V and J are TRBV6-6 and TRBJ1-2; 9 nucleotides agree with TRBD1. V trimming: 6 bases; J trimming: 4 bases; junction bases outside the gene matches: 12. There are 16 residues in the CDR3. The germline V gene encodes CDR1 MNHNY and CDR2 SVGAGI (reference sequence). The CDR3 DNA is TGTGCCAGCAGGCCGTACGAACGGGGACAGGGCTATGGCTACACCTTC. Encoded protein: CASRPYERGQGYGYTF.

This clone appeared a single time. This rearrangement joins TRBV5-1 to TRBJ1-2; 7 bases fit TRBD1. Germline CDR1 SGHRS, CDR2 YFSETQ. This CDR3 is 16 amino acids long. Losses at the gene ends were 4 bases for V and 0 bases for J; bases not matched to a gene: 9. This CDR3 is CASSPTGTEANYGYTF. The CDR3 nucleotides read TGCGCCAGCAGCCCGACCGGGACAGAAGCTAACTATGGCTACACCTTC.

This clone was recorded once. This chain joins TRBV5-8 and TRBJ1-5; 9 positions match TRBD1. The CDR3 length is 15 residues. Germline V gives CDR1 SGHTS, CDR2 YDEGEE. The V segment lost 4 bases and the J segment 2 bases; nucleotides outside the gene matches: 4. The CDR3 DNA sequence: TGTGCCAGCAGCCCCACAGGGGGCGGCAATCAGCCCCAGCATTTT. This translates into CASSPTGGGNQPQHF.

The V call is TRBV6-1, the J call TRBJ1-5, with D possibly matching TRBD1 (5 bases). Germline V gives CDR1 MNHNS, CDR2 SASEGT. The CDR3 loop spans 16 amino acids. V shed 3 bases and J shed 4 bases, with 16 bases lying between them. DNA for the CDR3: TGTGCCAGCAGTGAGGGATGGGCAGGGCCTAATCAGCCCCAGCATTTT. This gives the protein CASSEGWAGPNQPQHF.

DNA for the CDR3: TGTGCCACCAGTGATTTTTTAGCGGGGTCCCGGAAGCAGTTCTTC. It translates to CATSDFLAGSRKQFF. The chain recombines TRBV24-1 with TRBJ2-1; 8 nucleotides line up with TRBD2. This CDR3 is 15 amino acids long. The ends lost 1 base at V and 11 bases at J; junction bases unmatched: 9. In germline, CDR1 is KGHDR, CDR2 SFDVKD.

CDR3 in amino acids: CASHRTRYSNQPQHF. Here the CDR3 DNA reads TGCGCCAGCCACCGGACACGTTATAGCAATCAGCCCCAGCATTTT. V usage is TRBV5-1 and J usage is TRBJ1-5; the D gene is possibly TRBD1 (5 bases). This CDR3 has 15 residues. The V and J ends lost 7 bases and 0 bases respectively, with 14 bases between them. Germline V CDR1 and CDR2: SGHRS, YFSETQ.

The gene calls are TRBV9 and TRBJ2-7; 8 positions agree with TRBD1. The V segment lost 4 bases and the J segment 8 bases; nucleotides outside the gene matches: 5. CDR3 length: 12 amino acids. Per the germline V gene, CDR1 is SGDLS and CDR2 is YYNGEE. CDR3 DNA: TGTGCCAGCAGCAGTCGACAGGGGAAGCAGTACTTC. It specifies CASSSRQGKQYF.

The J gene is TRBJ2-7, the V gene TRBV5-1, with 12 bases identical to TRBD2. CDR3 size: 18 residues. From germline, CDR1 is SGHRS and CDR2 YFSETQ. J gave up 0 bases and V 0 bases, and 7 bases lay outside the gene matches. For the CDR3, the DNA is TGCGCCAGCAGCTTGGGGCTAGCGGGAGGGCCGAGCTCCTACGAGCAGTACTTC. Encoded protein: CASSLGLAGGPSSYEQYF.

The chain recombines TRBV6-6 with TRBJ1-3; 9 bases line up with TRBD1. The germline V gene has CDR1 MNHNY and CDR2 SVGAGI (reference sequence). The CDR3 contains 15 residues. V lost 6 bases to trimming and J lost 2 bases; unmatched junction nucleotides: 5. The CDR3 spells CASRRQGEAGNTIYF. CDR3 bases: TGTGCCAGCAGGCGACAGGGGGAGGCTGGAAACACCATATATTTT.